The 10 T cell receptor beta chains reported below all come from one sample, sequenced in a study of type 1 and type 2 diabetes patients. PCR was run on genomic DNA. The TCR beta CDR3 region was amplified using 30 forward and 13 reverse primers. A single record per CDR3 protein comes from TCRdb applying MiXCR to the multiplex PCR reads. The repertoire holds 250,000 or so distinct CDR3 sequences, with approximately 45% as singletons. What was sequenced was peripheral blood mononuclear cells (PBMCs). These receptors were taken from a man aged 18-30 years with type 2 diabetes.

This sequence joins TRBV20-1 and TRBJ1-6; a weak D match, TRBD1 (6 bases). The CDR3 length is 15 residues. Trimming left V 1 base short and J 12 bases short, with 19 bases between. CDR1 and CDR2 from the germline V gene are DFQATT and SNEGSKA (reference sequence). The CDR3 nucleotides are TGCAGTGCTAGAGTGGGGGCAGTGGATCTAAAACCCCTCCACTTT. It specifies CSARVGAVDLKPLHF.

The chain couples TRBV14 to TRBJ2-2; tentative D call: TRBD1 (6 bases). Germline CDR1 and CDR2: SGHDN and FVKESK. The length of the CDR3 is 14 residues. V was clipped by 5 bases and J by 7 bases, with 14 bases between them. The CDR3 region has the DNA TGTGCCAGCAGCGTACAGGGAACGAACGGGGAGCTGTTTTTT. Protein: CASSVQGTNGELFF.

This rearrangement joins TRBV11-2 to TRBJ1-2; no clear D. The V gene lost 1 base and the J gene lost 8 bases, with 11 bases spanning the gap. CDR1 and CDR2 (germline): SGHAT, FQNNGV. The CDR3 extends over 13 amino acids. In DNA form, the CDR3 reads TGTGCCAGCAGCTTAGTAACGGGAAGCGGCTACACCTTC. Its translation: CASSLVTGSGYTF.

This clonotype was observed once. The CDR3 DNA follows: TGTGCCAGCAGCGTAGTTGGACAGGCGGCTGGGGATACGCAGTATTTT. Protein product: CASSVVGQAAGDTQYF. The rearrangement links TRBV9 to TRBJ2-3, with 7 bases aligning to TRBD1. V dropped 0 bases and J dropped 6; count of bases not matched to a gene: 10. This CDR3 region has 16 residues. CDR1 is SGDLS and CDR2 is YYNGEE in the germline V gene.

The V gene is TRBV5-1, the J gene TRBJ2-7, with TRBD1 identical over 12 bases. The CDR3 runs to 14 residues. V lost 3 bases, J lost 5 bases, and 3 bases stayed unmatched. The germline CDR1 and CDR2 sequences are SGHRS and YFSETQ. CDR3 coding DNA: TGCGCCAGCAGCTCGGGACAGGGGGCAGACGAGCAGTACTTC. Translation gives CASSSGQGADEQYF. Variable domain in full (rest from reference TRBV5-1 and TRBJ2-7): KAGVTQTPRYLIKTRGQQVTLSCSPISGHRSVSWYQQTPGQGLQFLFEYFSETQRNKGNFPGRFSGRQFSNSRSEMNVSTLELGDSALYLCASSSGQGADEQYFGPGTRLTVT.

This clonotype was seen only a few times. The V call is TRBV12-3 or TRBV12-4, the J call TRBJ1-1, with D maybe TRBD1 (6 bases). The germline V and J ends were trimmed by 1 base and 0 bases, with 9 bases remaining between them. CDR3 length: 15 amino acids. In nucleotides, the CDR3 is TGTGCCAGCAGTTTAGGGGGACAACTGAACACTGAAGCTTTCTTT. It encodes CASSLGGQLNTEAFF.

The rearrangement uses TRBV2 and TRBJ1-2; TRBD1 is a possible D gene (5 bases). Germline-derived CDR1 and CDR2 are SNHLY and FYNNEI. The CDR3 contains 13 residues. V shed 11 bases and J shed 0 bases, with 13 bases lying between them. As DNA, the CDR3 is TGTGCCGGGGGGACGGAAGCTAACTATGGCTACACCTTC. This translates into CAGGTEANYGYTF.

This clonotype showed up just a few times. This chain joins TRBV7-8 and TRBJ1-6, with 7 bases aligning to TRBD1. CDR1 and CDR2 (germline): SGHVS, FQNEAQ. CDR3 length: 15 amino acids. V lost 4 bases to trimming and J lost 6 bases; unmatched junction nucleotides: 6. The DNA of the CDR3 is TGTGCCAGCAGCTCTTCCGGGACAGCTAATTCACCCCTCCACTTT. Encoded protein: CASSSSGTANSPLHF.

V and J are TRBV19 and TRBJ1-5; possibly TRBD1 for D (5 bases). The V and J ends lost 2 bases and 4 bases respectively, with 9 bases between them. The CDR3 totals 14 residues. Germline assignment: CDR1 LNHDA and CDR2 SQIVND (reference sequence). CDR3 residues: CASSIQGHNQPQHF. CDR3 DNA sequence: TGTGCCAGTAGTATACAGGGCCATAATCAGCCCCAGCATTTT.

The CDR3 region is CASSQDWGQEGEEQYF. For the CDR3, the DNA is TGCGCCAGCAGCCAAGATTGGGGACAGGAAGGCGAAGAGCAGTACTTC. The chain employs TRBV4-3 and TRBJ2-7; TRBD1 matches 8 bases. The germline gives CDR1 LGHNA, CDR2 YSLEER. Trimming at V came to 0 bases and at J to 7 bases, leaving 11 bases not matched to a gene. The CDR3 contains 16 residues.